Listed below are T cell receptor beta chains from one sample, sequenced in a study of T-cell reconstitution after alpha-beta-depleted transplantation in children. One entry per CDR3 protein, called by TCRdb with MiXCR from the PCR reads. Here the sample spans about 610,000 distinct CDR3 sequences, about 10% being singletons. Sequenced material: PBMCs from the stem cell graft donor, taken from the stem cell graft. These receptors were obtained from a human donor who donated a stem cell graft to a child with acute myeloid leukemia. CDR3s include the opening cysteine and the closing phenylalanine or tryptophan. D genes are given only for firm matches. The listing skips clone size in some rows; elsewhere it reads once, few, many or a size class.

J	size	D	V	CDR3	DNA
TRBJ2-5	few	-	TRBV4-3	CASSQGVGGGETQYF	TGCGCCAGCAGCCAAGGGGTGGGAGGGGGAGAGACCCAGTACTTC
TRBJ1-5	few	-	TRBV20-1	CSARRPGEPQHF	TGCAGTGCTAGACGACCCGGGGAGCCCCAGCATTTT
TRBJ2-7	-	-	TRBV6-2/TRBV6-3	CASSYSALAFTQYF	TGTGCCAGCAGTTACTCGGCTCTAGCGTTCACGCAGTACTTC
TRBJ2-7	-	TRBD2	TRBV20-1	CSARTSGGPYEQYF	TGCAGTGCTAGAACTAGCGGGGGACCCTACGAGCAGTACTTC
TRBJ1-1	-	TRBD1	TRBV30	CAWGQGRWTEAFF	TGTGCCTGGGGACAGGGAAGGTGGACTGAAGCTTTCTTT
TRBJ2-5	many	-	TRBV12-3/TRBV12-4	CASRPSGTQETQYF	TGTGCCAGCAGACCTTCCGGTACCCAAGAGACCCAGTACTTC
TRBJ2-1	-	-	TRBV5-1	CASSLTGESYNEQFF	TGCGCCAGCAGCTTGACGGGAGAATCCTACAATGAGCAGTTCTTC
TRBJ1-2	few	-	TRBV19	CASSIRDGGGYTF	TGTGCCAGTAGTATCCGGGACGGCGGCGGCTACACCTTC
TRBJ2-1	-	-	TRBV19	CASRSPERSYNEQFF	TGTGCCAGTAGGTCCCCCGAGCGGTCCTACAATGAGCAGTTCTTC
TRBJ1-5	few	-	TRBV7-8	CASSLGQRRQPQHF	TGTGCCAGCAGCTTAGGACAGAGACGACAGCCCCAGCATTTT
TRBJ1-1	-	-	TRBV12-3/TRBV12-4	CASSLGEDTEAFF	TGTGCCAGCAGTTTGGGGGAGGACACTGAAGCTTTCTTT
TRBJ2-3	many	TRBD2	TRBV6-1	CASSPRRGADTQYF	TGTGCCAGCAGCCCCAGGCGGGGGGCAGATACGCAGTATTTT
TRBJ2-7	-	-	TRBV7-8	CASSGAQGTHEQYF	TGTGCCAGCAGCGGGGCGCAGGGTACCCACGAGCAGTACTTC
TRBJ1-3	few	-	TRBV7-3	CASSTGLGRHADTIYF	TGTGCCAGCAGTACGGGTTTGGGCAGGCATGCGGACACCATATATTTT